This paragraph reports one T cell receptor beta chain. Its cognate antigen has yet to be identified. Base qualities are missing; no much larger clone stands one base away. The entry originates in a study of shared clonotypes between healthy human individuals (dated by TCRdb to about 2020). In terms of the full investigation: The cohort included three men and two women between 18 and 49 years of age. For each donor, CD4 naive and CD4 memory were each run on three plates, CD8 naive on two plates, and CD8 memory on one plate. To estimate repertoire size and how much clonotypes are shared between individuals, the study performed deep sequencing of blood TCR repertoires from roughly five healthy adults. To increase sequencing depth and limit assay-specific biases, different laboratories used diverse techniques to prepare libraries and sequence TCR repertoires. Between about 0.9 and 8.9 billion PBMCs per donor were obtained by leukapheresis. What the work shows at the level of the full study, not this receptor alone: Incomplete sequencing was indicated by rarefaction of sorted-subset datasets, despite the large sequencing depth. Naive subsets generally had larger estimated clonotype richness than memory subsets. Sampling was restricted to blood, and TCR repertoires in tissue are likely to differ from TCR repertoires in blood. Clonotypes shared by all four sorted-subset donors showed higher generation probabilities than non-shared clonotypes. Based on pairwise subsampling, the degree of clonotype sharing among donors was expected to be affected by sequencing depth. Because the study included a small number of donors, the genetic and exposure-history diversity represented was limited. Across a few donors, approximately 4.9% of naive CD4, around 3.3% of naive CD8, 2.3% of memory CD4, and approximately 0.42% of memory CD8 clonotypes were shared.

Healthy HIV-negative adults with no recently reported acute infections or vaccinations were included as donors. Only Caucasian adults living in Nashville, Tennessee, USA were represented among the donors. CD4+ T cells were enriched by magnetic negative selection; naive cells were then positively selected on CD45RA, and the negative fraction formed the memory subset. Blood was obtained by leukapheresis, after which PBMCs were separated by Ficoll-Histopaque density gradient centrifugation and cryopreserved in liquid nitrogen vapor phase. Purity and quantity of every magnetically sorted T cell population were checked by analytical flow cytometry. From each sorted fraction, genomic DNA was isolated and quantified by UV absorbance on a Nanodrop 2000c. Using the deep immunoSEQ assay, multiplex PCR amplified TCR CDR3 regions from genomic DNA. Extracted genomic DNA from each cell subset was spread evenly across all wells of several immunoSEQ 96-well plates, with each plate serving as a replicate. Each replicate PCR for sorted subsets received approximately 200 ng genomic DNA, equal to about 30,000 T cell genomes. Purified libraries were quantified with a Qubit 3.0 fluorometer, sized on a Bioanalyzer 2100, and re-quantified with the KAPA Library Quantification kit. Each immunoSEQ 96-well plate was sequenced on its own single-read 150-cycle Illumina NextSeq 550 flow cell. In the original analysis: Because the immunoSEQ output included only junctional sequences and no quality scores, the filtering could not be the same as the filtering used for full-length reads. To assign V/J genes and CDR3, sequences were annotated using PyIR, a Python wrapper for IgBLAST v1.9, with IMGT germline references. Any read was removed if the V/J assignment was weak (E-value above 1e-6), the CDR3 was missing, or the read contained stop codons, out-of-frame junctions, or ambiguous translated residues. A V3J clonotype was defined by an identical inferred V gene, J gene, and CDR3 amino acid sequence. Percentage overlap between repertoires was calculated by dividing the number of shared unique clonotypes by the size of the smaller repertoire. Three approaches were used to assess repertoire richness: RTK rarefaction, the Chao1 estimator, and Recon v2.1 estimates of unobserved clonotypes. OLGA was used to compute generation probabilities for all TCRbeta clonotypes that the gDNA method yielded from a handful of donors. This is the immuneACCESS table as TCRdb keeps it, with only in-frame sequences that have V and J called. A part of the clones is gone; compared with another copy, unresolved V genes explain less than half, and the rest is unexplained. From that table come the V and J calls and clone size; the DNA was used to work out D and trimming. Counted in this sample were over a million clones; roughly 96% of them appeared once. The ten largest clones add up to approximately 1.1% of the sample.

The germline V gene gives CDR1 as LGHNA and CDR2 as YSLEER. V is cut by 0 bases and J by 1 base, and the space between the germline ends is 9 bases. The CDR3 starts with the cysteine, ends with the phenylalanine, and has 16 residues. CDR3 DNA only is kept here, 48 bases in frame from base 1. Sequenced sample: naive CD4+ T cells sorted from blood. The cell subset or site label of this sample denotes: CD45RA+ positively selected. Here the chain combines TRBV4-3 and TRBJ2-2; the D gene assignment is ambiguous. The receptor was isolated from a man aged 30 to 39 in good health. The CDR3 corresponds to CASSQDFRMNTGELFF. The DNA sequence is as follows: TGCGCCAGCAGCCAAGACTTTCGGATGAACACCGGGGAGCTGTTTTTT.